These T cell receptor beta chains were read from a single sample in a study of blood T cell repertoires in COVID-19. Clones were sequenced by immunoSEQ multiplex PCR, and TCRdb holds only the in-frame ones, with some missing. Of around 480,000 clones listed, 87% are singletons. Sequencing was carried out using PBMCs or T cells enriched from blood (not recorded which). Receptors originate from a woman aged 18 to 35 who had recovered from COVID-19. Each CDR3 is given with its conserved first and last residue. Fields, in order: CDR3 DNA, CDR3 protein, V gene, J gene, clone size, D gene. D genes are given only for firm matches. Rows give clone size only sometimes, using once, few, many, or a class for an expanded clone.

CDR3nt: TGTGCCAGCCACCGGGACAGGAATAACAATGAGCAGTTCTTC; CDR3aa: CASHRDRNNNEQFF; v_gene: TRBV2; j_gene: TRBJ2-1; abundance: -; d_gene: TRBD1
CDR3nt: TGTGCCAGCAGCCAACCCTCGAGGCAGGGCTACACCTTC; CDR3aa: CASSQPSRQGYTF; v_gene: TRBV3-1/TRBV3-2; j_gene: TRBJ1-2; abundance: -; d_gene: -
CDR3nt: TGTGCCAGCAGCGTAGAGGGGCGAGGCGGGGAGCTGTTTTTT; CDR3aa: CASSVEGRGGELFF; v_gene: TRBV9; j_gene: TRBJ2-2; abundance: few; d_gene: -
CDR3nt: TGTGCCAGCAGTTTAGGTCGGGTTGAAGCTTTCTTT; CDR3aa: CASSLGRVEAFF; v_gene: TRBV13; j_gene: TRBJ1-1; abundance: few; d_gene: -
CDR3nt: TGTGCCAGCAGCTTCCTCCCCTCCTACGAGCAGTACTTC; CDR3aa: CASSFLPSYEQYF; v_gene: TRBV11-3; j_gene: TRBJ2-7; abundance: -; d_gene: -
CDR3nt: TGTGCCAGCAGTATCCGGGGGATCCACGAGCAGTACTTC; CDR3aa: CASSIRGIHEQYF; v_gene: TRBV6-5; j_gene: TRBJ2-7; abundance: -; d_gene: -
CDR3nt: TGTGCCACCAAGGAGGACAGGGGGAACACTGAAGCTTTCTTT; CDR3aa: CATKEDRGNTEAFF; v_gene: TRBV6-5; j_gene: TRBJ1-1; abundance: -; d_gene: TRBD1
CDR3nt: TGTGCCAGCAGCCGAGCAACAGGGGGAACCTATGGCTACACCTTC; CDR3aa: CASSRATGGTYGYTF; v_gene: TRBV9; j_gene: TRBJ1-2; abundance: once; d_gene: TRBD1
CDR3nt: TGTGCCAGCAGTGAAGAAGGAGTTACTCTCGCCTACGAGCAGTACTTC; CDR3aa: CASSEEGVTLAYEQYF; v_gene: TRBV6-1; j_gene: TRBJ2-7; abundance: once; d_gene: -
CDR3nt: TGTGCCAGCAGCCAAGTATCCAGGGGGAGAACTGAAGCTTTCTTT; CDR3aa: CASSQVSRGRTEAFF; v_gene: TRBV3-1/TRBV3-2; j_gene: TRBJ1-1; abundance: -; d_gene: TRBD1
CDR3nt: TGCGCCAGCAGCTTGGGGCTAGCGGGGGATACAGATACGCAGTATTTT; CDR3aa: CASSLGLAGDTDTQYF; v_gene: TRBV5-1; j_gene: TRBJ2-3; abundance: -; d_gene: TRBD2
CDR3nt: TGTGCCAGCAGCTTAGGGGGCAGCGATGAGCAGTTCTTC; CDR3aa: CASSLGGSDEQFF; v_gene: TRBV7-3; j_gene: TRBJ2-1; abundance: -; d_gene: -
CDR3nt: TGTGCCAGTAGTCCCTCACAGGGCCAGAACACTGAAGCTTTCTTT; CDR3aa: CASSPSQGQNTEAFF; v_gene: TRBV19; j_gene: TRBJ1-1; abundance: -; d_gene: -
CDR3nt: TGTGCCAGCAGTTTATGGCCCCCGCCTTACAGGCTAAATCAGCCCCAGCATTTT; CDR3aa: CASSLWPPPYRLNQPQHF; v_gene: TRBV28; j_gene: TRBJ1-5; abundance: few; d_gene: -
CDR3nt: TGTGCCAGCAGTCTAGGACTAGCGGGGGGAGGCGGTAGAGACATTCAGTACTTC; CDR3aa: CASSLGLAGGGGRDIQYF; v_gene: TRBV6-6; j_gene: TRBJ2-4; abundance: -; d_gene: TRBD2